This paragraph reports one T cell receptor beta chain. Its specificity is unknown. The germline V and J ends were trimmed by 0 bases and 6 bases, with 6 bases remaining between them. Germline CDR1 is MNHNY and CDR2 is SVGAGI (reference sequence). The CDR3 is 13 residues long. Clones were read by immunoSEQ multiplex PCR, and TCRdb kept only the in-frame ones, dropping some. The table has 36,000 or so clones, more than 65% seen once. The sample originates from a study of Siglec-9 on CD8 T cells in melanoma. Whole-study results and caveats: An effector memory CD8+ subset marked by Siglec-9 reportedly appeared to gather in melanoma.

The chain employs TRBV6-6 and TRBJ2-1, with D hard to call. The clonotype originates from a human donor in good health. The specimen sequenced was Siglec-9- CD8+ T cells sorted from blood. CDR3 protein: CASSYSSGNEQFF. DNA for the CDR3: TGTGCCAGCAGTTACTCGTCTGGCAATGAGCAGTTCTTC.